Below are 2 T cell receptor beta chains sequenced from a single sample in a study of blood T cell repertoires in COVID-19. The assay was immunoSEQ multiplex PCR, and TCRdb's table has in-frame clones only and misses some. Of roughly 260,000 clones in the sample, roughly 87% were seen once. Specimen: PBMCs or T cells enriched from blood (not recorded which). All receptors come from a woman in her twenties or thirties with acute COVID-19.

The V and J genes are TRBV6-5 and TRBJ1-5, with D perhaps TRBD1 (6 bases). This CDR3 has 15 amino acids. The V gene lost 0 bases and the J gene lost 7 bases, with 13 bases spanning the gap. Germline CDR1 MNHEY, CDR2 SVGAGI. In nucleotides, the CDR3 is TGTGCCAGCAGTTACTCGAGGGGGGAGGGACAGCCCCAGCATTTT. It encodes CASSYSRGEGQPQHF.

V gene TRBV12-3 or TRBV12-4 combines with J gene TRBJ1-2; TRBD1 agrees at 7 bases. The CDR3 is 12 amino acids. The V gene end was trimmed by 10 bases and the J gene end by 8 bases; junction bases not matched to a gene: 10. The CDR3 bases are TGTGCCACCGGGACAGATCTGTTAGGCTACACCTTC. Residues: CATGTDLLGYTF.